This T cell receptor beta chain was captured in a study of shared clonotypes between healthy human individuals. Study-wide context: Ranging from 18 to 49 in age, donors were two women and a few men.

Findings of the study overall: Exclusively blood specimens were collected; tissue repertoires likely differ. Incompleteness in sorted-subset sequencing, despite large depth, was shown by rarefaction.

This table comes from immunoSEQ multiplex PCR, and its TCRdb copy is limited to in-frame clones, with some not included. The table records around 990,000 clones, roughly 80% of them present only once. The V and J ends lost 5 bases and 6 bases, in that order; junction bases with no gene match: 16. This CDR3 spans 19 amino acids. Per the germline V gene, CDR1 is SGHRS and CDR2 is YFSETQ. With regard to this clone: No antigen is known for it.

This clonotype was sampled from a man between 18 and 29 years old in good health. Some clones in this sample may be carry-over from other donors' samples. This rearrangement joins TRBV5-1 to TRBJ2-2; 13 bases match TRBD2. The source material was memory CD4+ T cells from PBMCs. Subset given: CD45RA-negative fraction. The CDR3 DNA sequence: TGCGCCAGCAGAGGACAGGTGGGACTAGCGGGGTCCCCGTCCGGGGAGCTGTTTTTT. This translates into CASRGQVGLAGSPSGELFF.